The rows below give T cell receptor beta chains drawn from one sample of a study of blood T cell repertoires in COVID-19. Generated by immunoSEQ multiplex PCR, the TCRdb table keeps only in-frame clones and is missing some. The sample lists 340,000 or so clones; around 86% were seen once. Sequenced sample: PBMCs or T cells enriched from blood (not recorded which). The source is a woman in her 40s with acute COVID-19. Each CDR3 is given with its conserved first and last residue. D genes are given only for firm matches. Expanded clones are given a class, and other clones once, few, many or no size at all.

clone_size,cdr3_length,v_call,j_call,d_call,cdr3_aa,cdr3_nt
once,17,TRBV19,TRBJ1-2,TRBD1,CASSTRTGDRSNYGYTF,TGTGCCAGTAGTACACGTACCGGGGACAGGAGTAACTATGGCTACACCTTC
-,18,TRBV7-8,TRBJ1-3,-,CASSRGPLGPGSGNTIYF,TGTGCCAGCAGCCGCGGACCGTTGGGGCCCGGCTCTGGAAACACCATATATTTT
-,17,TRBV28,TRBJ1-5,TRBD1,CASSFRRTGGIKQPQHF,TGTGCCAGCAGTTTCAGGAGAACAGGGGGGATCAAGCAGCCCCAGCATTTT
-,15,TRBV6-5,TRBJ1-2,TRBD1,CASSYKQGAVSGYTF,TGTGCCAGCAGTTACAAACAGGGGGCAGTTAGTGGCTACACCTTC
-,15,TRBV11-2,TRBJ2-5,TRBD2,CASIPGSGRGETQYF,TGTGCCAGCATCCCCGGCTCGGGGAGGGGCGAGACCCAGTACTTC
-,17,TRBV15,TRBJ2-7,-,CATSRSTLRSTPHEQYF,TGTGCCACCAGCAGAAGCACGTTGAGGAGCACCCCCCACGAGCAGTACTTC
many,12,TRBV28,TRBJ2-5,TRBD2,CASSFTGGTQYF,TGTGCCAGCAGTTTTACGGGGGGGACCCAGTACTTC
-,16,TRBV7-2,TRBJ1-1,-,CASSLRPGGGYTEAFF,TGTGCCAGCAGCTTACGGCCGGGAGGGGGTTACACTGAAGCTTTCTTT
once,17,TRBV28,TRBJ2-2,TRBD2,CASSSLLAGASTGELFF,TGTGCCAGCAGTTCCCTACTAGCGGGAGCATCCACCGGGGAGCTGTTTTTT
once,21,TRBV4-2,TRBJ2-1,TRBD2,CASSQDLLRLAGAQSKNEQFF,TGTGCCAGCAGCCAAGATCTTTTGCGGCTAGCGGGGGCCCAAAGTAAAAATGAGCAGTTCTTC
-,17,TRBV10-3,TRBJ1-1,TRBD1,CAIREPRTGRSNTEAFF,TGTGCCATCAGGGAACCCCGGACAGGGAGATCGAACACTGAAGCTTTCTTT
once,16,TRBV21-1,TRBJ1-6,-,CASSKFWDKGNSPLHF,TGTGCCAGCAGCAAATTTTGGGACAAGGGTAATTCACCCCTCCACTTT
-,17,TRBV4-2,TRBJ1-5,-,CASSQDYSPGGLASAHF,TGTGCCAGCAGCCAAGACTATTCCCCAGGAGGTCTCGCTTCAGCGCATTTT
-,12,TRBV19,TRBJ1-2,TRBD1,CASSAPGQARHF,TGTGCCAGTAGTGCCCCGGGACAGGCTCGACACTTC
-,14,TRBV5-4,TRBJ2-2,-,CASSPPTVDGELFF,TGTGCCAGCAGCCCACCGACAGTCGACGGGGAGCTGTTTTTT
-,16,TRBV3-1/TRBV3-2,TRBJ2-1,TRBD2,CASSQRRERSYNEQFF,TGTGCCAGCAGCCAAAGGCGGGAGAGGTCCTACAATGAGCAGTTCTTC
-,14,TRBV5-1,TRBJ2-7,TRBD1,CASSRDRVVDEQYF,TGCGCCAGCAGCCGGGACAGGGTGGTAGACGAGCAGTACTTC
-,13,TRBV28,TRBJ2-5,TRBD1,CASRMGQVETQYF,TGTGCCAGCAGGATGGGACAGGTGGAGACCCAGTACTTC
-,13,TRBV29-1,TRBJ2-1,TRBD2,CSVGLAGYNEQFF,TGCAGCGTCGGACTAGCGGGATACAATGAGCAGTTCTTC
-,14,TRBV25-1,TRBJ1-2,TRBD1,CASSVTGTGTGYTF,TGTGCCAGCAGTGTTACCGGGACAGGGACGGGCTACACCTTC
-,15,TRBV28,TRBJ2-1,TRBD2,CASRRLAGAYNEQFF,TGTGCCAGCAGGCGACTAGCGGGCGCCTACAATGAGCAGTTCTTC
-,15,TRBV7-2,TRBJ2-7,-,CASRPQDINSHEQYF,TGTGCCAGCAGACCACAAGACATTAATTCCCACGAGCAGTACTTC
-,18,TRBV5-6,TRBJ1-1,TRBD1,CASSFPGGASRKNTEAFF,TGTGCCAGCAGCTTCCCAGGGGGCGCGTCTCGGAAAAACACTGAAGCTTTCTTT
-,15,TRBV19,TRBJ2-6,-,CASTRQAYGANVLTF,TGTGCCAGTACTAGACAGGCTTATGGGGCCAACGTCCTGACTTTC
-,16,TRBV7-2,TRBJ1-6,-,CASSLGPQGGSSPLHF,TGTGCCAGCAGCTTAGGGCCTCAGGGAGGGAGCTCACCCCTCCACTTT
-,15,TRBV10-3,TRBJ1-5,TRBD1,CAISEYRGQNQPQHF,TGTGCCATCAGCGAATACAGGGGGCAAAATCAGCCCCAGCATTTT
-,17,TRBV3-1/TRBV3-2,TRBJ2-1,-,CASSPWAGSISYNEQFF,TGTGCCAGCAGCCCTTGGGCGGGAAGCATCTCCTACAATGAGCAGTTCTTC
-,14,TRBV19,TRBJ1-4,-,CASSIRGRDEKLFF,TGTGCCAGTAGTATCAGGGGTAGGGATGAAAAACTGTTTTTT
-,15,TRBV27,TRBJ1-5,-,CASSLYGVSNQPQHF,TGTGCCAGCAGTTTATACGGGGTAAGCAATCAGCCCCAGCATTTT
-,13,TRBV5-4,TRBJ2-7,TRBD2,CASSPGGGGEQYF,TGTGCCAGCAGCCCCGGGGGGGGAGGCGAGCAGTACTTC
-,16,TRBV4-3,TRBJ1-6,TRBD1,CASSHLRDRGLSPLHF,TGCGCCAGCAGCCACCTCCGGGACAGGGGGCTTTCACCCCTCCACTTT
-,14,TRBV3-1/TRBV3-2,TRBJ2-1,-,CASSRRLTSNEQFF,TGTGCCAGCAGCCGCCGACTTACCTCCAATGAGCAGTTCTTC
-,15,TRBV27,TRBJ1-2,TRBD1,CASSPPGTGFNGYTF,TGTGCCAGCAGTCCCCCCGGGACAGGGTTCAATGGCTACACCTTC
-,16,TRBV24-1,TRBJ2-7,-,CATSDPKDRSSYEQYF,TGTGCCACCAGTGATCCCAAAGACAGAAGCTCCTACGAGCAGTACTTC
-,15,TRBV2,TRBJ1-2,TRBD1,CASSRDRESIYGYTF,TGTGCCAGCAGTAGAGACAGGGAAAGTATCTATGGCTACACCTTC
-,14,TRBV6-5,TRBJ2-7,TRBD1,CASSNTGGGYEQYF,TGTGCCAGCAGTAATACAGGGGGTGGCTACGAGCAGTACTTC